A selection of T cell receptor beta chains follows, all from one sample in a study of shared clonotypes between healthy human individuals. The assay was immunoSEQ multiplex PCR, and TCRdb's table has in-frame clones only and misses some. There are millions of clones in the sample; approximately 94% occur only once, and about 1.1% lies in the top ten. The sample consisted of naive CD8+ T cells sorted from blood. The receptors originated from a man between 18 and 29 years old in good health. Both conserved end residues are part of each CDR3. Each record gives: D gene, J gene, V gene, clone size, CDR3 length, CDR3 protein, CDR3 DNA. The D gene is left open where the match is weak. Rows give clone size only sometimes, using once, few, many, or a class for an expanded clone.

d_call: .; j_call: TRBJ2-7; v_call: TRBV7-8; clone_size: .; cdr3_length: 16; cdr3_aa: CASSPNIGVHSGEQYF; cdr3_nt: TGTGCCAGCAGCCCGAACATAGGGGTACACAGTGGCGAGCAGTACTTC
d_call: .; j_call: TRBJ2-2; v_call: TRBV7-9; clone_size: .; cdr3_length: 16; cdr3_aa: CASSPGRDTYTGELFF; cdr3_nt: TGTGCCAGCAGCCCAGGCCGGGACACCTACACCGGGGAGCTGTTTTTT
d_call: .; j_call: TRBJ1-1; v_call: TRBV27; clone_size: .; cdr3_length: 13; cdr3_aa: CASSVIQDTEAFF; cdr3_nt: TGTGCCAGCAGTGTAATACAGGACACTGAAGCTTTCTTT
d_call: .; j_call: TRBJ2-5; v_call: TRBV2; clone_size: .; cdr3_length: 14; cdr3_aa: CASSEPWGVETQYF; cdr3_nt: TGTGCCAGCAGTGAACCCTGGGGTGTAGAGACCCAGTACTTC
d_call: .; j_call: TRBJ2-7; v_call: TRBV6-5; clone_size: .; cdr3_length: 13; cdr3_aa: CASTAAHSYEQYF; cdr3_nt: TGTGCCAGCACCGCCGCCCACAGCTACGAGCAGTACTTC
d_call: .; j_call: TRBJ2-5; v_call: TRBV25-1; clone_size: .; cdr3_length: 13; cdr3_aa: CASSEWAVETQYF; cdr3_nt: TGTGCCAGCAGTGAATGGGCCGTAGAGACCCAGTACTTC
d_call: TRBD2; j_call: TRBJ2-5; v_call: TRBV4-1; clone_size: .; cdr3_length: 16; cdr3_aa: CASSQDPSGRWETQYF; cdr3_nt: TGCGCCAGCAGCCAAGATCCCAGCGGGAGGTGGGAGACCCAGTACTTC
d_call: .; j_call: TRBJ2-3; v_call: TRBV9; clone_size: .; cdr3_length: 17; cdr3_aa: CASSVEKGHSSTDTQYF; cdr3_nt: TGTGCCAGCAGCGTAGAGAAGGGACATTCAAGCACAGATACGCAGTATTTT
d_call: .; j_call: TRBJ1-4; v_call: TRBV7-6; clone_size: .; cdr3_length: 13; cdr3_aa: CASGAPAGEKLFF; cdr3_nt: TGTGCCAGCGGAGCACCAGCGGGTGAAAAACTGTTTTTT
d_call: .; j_call: TRBJ2-3; v_call: TRBV29-1; clone_size: .; cdr3_length: 12; cdr3_aa: CSVEKDWNTQYF; cdr3_nt: TGCAGCGTTGAAAAAGACTGGAATACGCAGTATTTT
d_call: .; j_call: TRBJ2-7; v_call: TRBV13; clone_size: .; cdr3_length: 16; cdr3_aa: CASSLGAGEGSYEQYF; cdr3_nt: TGTGCCAGCAGCTTAGGGGCAGGGGAAGGCTCCTACGAGCAGTACTTC
d_call: TRBD2; j_call: TRBJ2-3; v_call: TRBV29-1; clone_size: .; cdr3_length: 14; cdr3_aa: CSVAERGSTDTQYF; cdr3_nt: TGCAGCGTCGCCGAGCGGGGGAGCACAGATACGCAGTATTTT
d_call: TRBD1; j_call: TRBJ2-7; v_call: TRBV5-6; clone_size: .; cdr3_length: 14; cdr3_aa: CASSYQTGGVEQYF; cdr3_nt: TGTGCCAGCAGCTACCAGACAGGGGGTGTCGAGCAGTACTTC
d_call: TRBD2; j_call: TRBJ2-7; v_call: TRBV4-1; clone_size: .; cdr3_length: 19; cdr3_aa: CASSQDPPTSGGSSYEQYF; cdr3_nt: TGCGCCAGCAGCCAAGATCCCCCTACTAGCGGGGGATCCTCCTACGAGCAGTACTTC
d_call: .; j_call: TRBJ1-2; v_call: TRBV16; clone_size: .; cdr3_length: 16; cdr3_aa: CASSQTGGPGHYGYTF; cdr3_nt: TGTGCCAGCAGCCAAACCGGGGGACCGGGGCACTATGGCTACACCTTC
d_call: TRBD2; j_call: TRBJ2-3; v_call: TRBV7-9; clone_size: .; cdr3_length: 15; cdr3_aa: CASSSTSGITDTQYF; cdr3_nt: TGTGCCAGCAGCTCGACTAGCGGCATCACAGATACGCAGTATTTT
d_call: .; j_call: TRBJ1-1; v_call: TRBV9; clone_size: .; cdr3_length: 12; cdr3_aa: CASSAEGVEAFF; cdr3_nt: TGTGCCAGCAGCGCCGAGGGGGTTGAAGCTTTCTTT
d_call: TRBD2; j_call: TRBJ2-7; v_call: TRBV11-2; clone_size: .; cdr3_length: 14; cdr3_aa: CASSLGGGRYEQYF; cdr3_nt: TGTGCCAGCAGCTTAGGGGGCGGGAGGTACGAGCAGTACTTC
d_call: .; j_call: TRBJ1-2; v_call: TRBV9; clone_size: .; cdr3_length: 14; cdr3_aa: CASSPGGGDYGYTF; cdr3_nt: TGTGCCAGCAGCCCCGGGGGGGGAGACTATGGCTACACCTTC
d_call: .; j_call: TRBJ2-7; v_call: TRBV5-1; clone_size: once; cdr3_length: 14; cdr3_aa: CASSLEQGTYEQYF; cdr3_nt: TGCGCCAGCAGCTTGGAACAGGGAACCTACGAGCAGTACTTC
d_call: .; j_call: TRBJ2-1; v_call: TRBV7-9; clone_size: .; cdr3_length: 14; cdr3_aa: CASSQDSSYNEQFF; cdr3_nt: TGTGCCAGCAGCCAGGACAGTTCCTACAATGAGCAGTTCTTC
d_call: .; j_call: TRBJ1-5; v_call: TRBV7-8; clone_size: .; cdr3_length: 16; cdr3_aa: CASSLFGNRAEQPQHF; cdr3_nt: TGTGCCAGCAGCTTATTCGGGAACCGGGCCGAACAGCCCCAGCATTTT
d_call: .; j_call: TRBJ1-1; v_call: TRBV5-6; clone_size: .; cdr3_length: 12; cdr3_aa: CASGSGQREAFF; cdr3_nt: TGTGCCAGCGGGAGTGGGCAGCGTGAAGCTTTCTTT
d_call: .; j_call: TRBJ1-1; v_call: TRBV6-5; clone_size: .; cdr3_length: 14; cdr3_aa: CASSYLGGQTEAFF; cdr3_nt: TGTGCCAGCAGTTACCTGGGGGGGCAAACCGAAGCTTTCTTT
d_call: TRBD1; j_call: TRBJ1-1; v_call: TRBV28; clone_size: .; cdr3_length: 14; cdr3_aa: CASSPGTGGTEAFF; cdr3_nt: TGTGCCAGCAGTCCCGGGACAGGGGGCACTGAAGCTTTCTTT
d_call: .; j_call: TRBJ2-3; v_call: TRBV25-1; clone_size: .; cdr3_length: 13; cdr3_aa: CASGLGGADTQYF; cdr3_nt: TGTGCCAGCGGTCTTGGCGGGGCAGATACGCAGTATTTT
d_call: .; j_call: TRBJ2-2; v_call: TRBV28; clone_size: .; cdr3_length: 14; cdr3_aa: CASSGTGTGGELFF; cdr3_nt: TGTGCCAGCAGTGGGACTGGTACAGGCGGGGAGCTGTTTTTT
d_call: .; j_call: TRBJ2-7; v_call: TRBV4-1; clone_size: .; cdr3_length: 14; cdr3_aa: CASSQDWGSYEQYF; cdr3_nt: TGCGCCAGCAGCCAAGATTGGGGTTCCTACGAGCAGTACTTC
d_call: TRBD2; j_call: TRBJ2-5; v_call: TRBV5-1; clone_size: .; cdr3_length: 17; cdr3_aa: CASSPRTSGGLQETQYF; cdr3_nt: TGCGCCAGCAGCCCCCGGACTAGCGGGGGACTACAAGAGACCCAGTACTTC
d_call: .; j_call: TRBJ2-5; v_call: TRBV13; clone_size: .; cdr3_length: 16; cdr3_aa: CASSLYGAGLQETQYF; cdr3_nt: TGTGCCAGCAGCCTCTACGGGGCAGGGCTTCAAGAGACCCAGTACTTC
d_call: .; j_call: TRBJ2-1; v_call: TRBV4-1; clone_size: .; cdr3_length: 15; cdr3_aa: CASSQVGSGYNEQFF; cdr3_nt: TGCGCCAGCAGCCAAGTAGGTTCGGGGTACAATGAGCAGTTCTTC
d_call: TRBD1; j_call: TRBJ2-7; v_call: TRBV10-3; clone_size: .; cdr3_length: 17; cdr3_aa: CAISEVPGQPNSYEQYF; cdr3_nt: TGTGCCATCAGTGAGGTTCCGGGACAGCCAAACTCCTACGAGCAGTACTTC
d_call: .; j_call: TRBJ2-3; v_call: TRBV6-5; clone_size: .; cdr3_length: 15; cdr3_aa: CASSYSNRATDTQYF; cdr3_nt: TGTGCCAGCAGTTACTCGAACAGGGCAACAGATACGCAGTATTTT
d_call: .; j_call: TRBJ1-1; v_call: TRBV5-6; clone_size: few; cdr3_length: 13; cdr3_aa: CASSLGSVPEAFF; cdr3_nt: TGTGCCAGCAGCTTGGGGTCTGTGCCTGAAGCTTTCTTT
d_call: .; j_call: TRBJ1-2; v_call: TRBV30; clone_size: few; cdr3_length: 15; cdr3_aa: CAWSVAGGAVGGYTF; cdr3_nt: TGTGCCTGGAGTGTCGCGGGGGGCGCCGTCGGGGGCTACACCTTC
d_call: .; j_call: TRBJ1-4; v_call: TRBV13; clone_size: once; cdr3_length: 14; cdr3_aa: CASSSTREREKLFF; cdr3_nt: TGTGCCAGCAGCTCTACACGAGAGAGGGAAAAACTGTTTTTT
d_call: .; j_call: TRBJ1-1; v_call: TRBV19; clone_size: .; cdr3_length: 16; cdr3_aa: CASSIGSQGIGTEAFF; cdr3_nt: TGTGCCAGTAGCATTGGGTCTCAGGGGATAGGGACTGAAGCTTTCTTT
d_call: .; j_call: TRBJ1-1; v_call: TRBV6-1; clone_size: .; cdr3_length: 15; cdr3_aa: CASSETKDLNTEAFF; cdr3_nt: TGTGCCAGCAGTGAAACGAAAGATTTGAACACTGAAGCTTTCTTT
d_call: .; j_call: TRBJ2-5; v_call: TRBV11-2; clone_size: .; cdr3_length: 11; cdr3_aa: CASSHSETQYF; cdr3_nt: TGTGCCAGCAGCCACTCAGAGACCCAGTACTTC
d_call: .; j_call: TRBJ2-3; v_call: TRBV6-1; clone_size: .; cdr3_length: 14; cdr3_aa: CASSEVTSSDTQYF; cdr3_nt: TGTGCCAGCAGTGAAGTAACTAGTTCAGATACGCAGTATTTT
d_call: TRBD1; j_call: TRBJ1-5; v_call: TRBV4-3; clone_size: .; cdr3_length: 17; cdr3_aa: CASSQDRSRTGNQPQHF; cdr3_nt: TGCGCCAGCAGCCAAGATAGGTCGCGGACAGGGAATCAGCCCCAGCATTTT
d_call: TRBD1; j_call: TRBJ2-7; v_call: TRBV27; clone_size: .; cdr3_length: 15; cdr3_aa: CASSIKGASAYEQYF; cdr3_nt: TGTGCCAGCAGTATCAAGGGGGCTAGTGCCTACGAGCAGTACTTC
d_call: TRBD1; j_call: TRBJ2-7; v_call: TRBV19; clone_size: .; cdr3_length: 14; cdr3_aa: CASSPGQGNYEQYF; cdr3_nt: TGTGCCAGTAGCCCGGGACAGGGGAACTACGAGCAGTACTTC
d_call: .; j_call: TRBJ2-7; v_call: TRBV2; clone_size: .; cdr3_length: 14; cdr3_aa: CASSEGDGTYEQYF; cdr3_nt: TGTGCCAGCAGTGAAGGCGACGGGACCTACGAGCAGTACTTC
d_call: .; j_call: TRBJ2-1; v_call: TRBV4-2; clone_size: .; cdr3_length: 12; cdr3_aa: CASSELGGEQFF; cdr3_nt: TGTGCCAGCAGCGAGCTGGGGGGTGAGCAGTTCTTC
d_call: TRBD2; j_call: TRBJ2-7; v_call: TRBV2; clone_size: .; cdr3_length: 16; cdr3_aa: CASSRGLAGGFYEQYF; cdr3_nt: TGTGCCAGCAGTCGAGGACTAGCGGGGGGGTTCTACGAGCAGTACTTC
d_call: .; j_call: TRBJ1-1; v_call: TRBV16; clone_size: .; cdr3_length: 15; cdr3_aa: CASSHPGGGYTEAFF; cdr3_nt: TGTGCCAGCAGCCACCCCGGGGGAGGATACACTGAAGCTTTCTTT
d_call: .; j_call: TRBJ2-7; v_call: TRBV5-6; clone_size: .; cdr3_length: 13; cdr3_aa: CASSLSTAYEQYF; cdr3_nt: TGTGCCAGCAGTCTGTCGACAGCCTACGAGCAGTACTTC